The 17 T cell receptor beta chains given below trace back to one sample, sequenced in a study of response to subunit inactivated influenza vaccine. TCRdb re-called the RT-PCR reads through MiXCR, storing one row per CDR3 protein. The sample has 800,000 to 1,000,000 distinct CDR3 sequences, approximately 22% seen once. This specimen was PBMCs from blood, taken 5 days after vaccination. The receptors originated from a man aged 50-60 years who received an inactivated influenza vaccine.

About this clonotype: The conserved closing phenylalanine or tryptophan is absent in this CDR3, likely reflecting a read error. Written as DNA, the CDR3 is TGTGCCAGCAGCAAAAACAGGGGCTACGAGCAGTACTTG. Residues: CASSKNRGYEQYL. The V gene is TRBV7-3, the J gene TRBJ2-7; the match to TRBD1 covers 7 bases. The CDR3 has 13 residues. The germline V gene encodes CDR1 SGHTA and CDR2 FQGTGA. V trimming: 5 bases; J trimming: 3 bases; junction bases outside the gene matches: 4.

In this sample, this clonotype turned up a few times. V gene TRBV28 combines with J gene TRBJ2-3; 8 nucleotides line up with TRBD1. V lost 2 bases and J lost 1; bases outside the gene matches: 5. Per germline, CDR1 MDHEN and CDR2 SYDVKM. There are 16 residues in the CDR3. The CDR3 DNA follows: TGTGCCAGCAGTTTAGGCAGGGGGCTTGGCACAGATACGCAGTATTTT. Translated: CASSLGRGLGTDTQYF.

The rearrangement uses TRBV10-2 and TRBJ1-6; TRBD1 matches 9 bases. The V and J ends lost 7 bases and 5 bases, in that order; junction bases with no gene match: 6. The CDR3 has 15 residues. CDR1 and CDR2 from the germline V gene are WSHSY and SAAADI. CDR3 region: CASNPGQGDNSPLHF. In nucleotides, the CDR3 is TGCGCCAGCAATCCGGGACAGGGAGATAATTCACCCCTCCACTTT.

This chain connects TRBV2 to TRBJ1-1; a possible D gene is TRBD1 (5 bases). V lost 3 bases to trimming and J lost 5 bases, with 10 bases between them. This CDR3 region has 13 residues. CDR1 is SNHLY and CDR2 is FYNNEI in the germline V gene. Written as DNA, the CDR3 is TGTGCCAGCAGTGATGAAGCAGGGACTGAAGCTTTCTTT. Amino acid sequence: CASSDEAGTEAFF.

The chain uses TRBV6-5 and TRBJ2-3; 12 bases agree with TRBD2. The CDR3 sequence is 18 residues long. Trimming took 0 bases from V and 8 from J; bases not matched to a gene: 12. Germline loops: CDR1 MNHEY, CDR2 SVGAGI. CDR3 in amino acids: CASSYSLLAGGGGGTQYF. In DNA, the CDR3 is TGTGCCAGCAGTTACTCGTTGCTAGCGGGGGGGGGAGGAGGTACGCAGTATTTT.

The CDR3 here is CASSATLAGTGELFF. DNA of the CDR3: TGTGCCAGCAGTGCCACACTAGCGGGCACCGGGGAGCTGTTTTTT. V gene TRBV6-1 combines with J gene TRBJ2-2, with 9 bases lining up with TRBD2. The CDR3 loop spans 15 amino acids. CDR1 is MNHNS and CDR2 is SASEGT in the germline V gene. V dropped 4 bases and J dropped 4; count of bases not matched to a gene: 4.

This clonotype was seen only a few times. The rearrangement links TRBV28 to TRBJ2-1; 9 bases agree with TRBD2. Germline V gives CDR1 MDHEN, CDR2 SYDVKM. The CDR3 has 18 amino acids. V gave up 3 bases and J gave up 6 bases; unmatched junction bases: 15. The CDR3 here is CASSLSPLRGGPRNEQFF. As DNA, the CDR3 is TGTGCCAGCAGTTTGTCCCCCCTGCGGGGGGGCCCACGCAATGAGCAGTTCTTC.

The gene calls are TRBV12-3 or TRBV12-4 and TRBJ2-5; 7 nucleotides agree with TRBD1. This CDR3 region has 16 residues. The junction had 13 bases not matched to a gene; V was cut back by 5 bases and J by 4 bases. Here the CDR3 DNA reads TGTGCCAGCAGTCCCCAGGCCCGGGACAGAGGAGAGACCCAGTACTTC. Its protein product is CASSPQARDRGETQYF.

This clonotype has just a few counts. The chain couples TRBV20-1 to TRBJ2-7; TRBD2 matches 10 bases. Germline-derived CDR1 and CDR2 are DFQATT and SNEGSKA (reference sequence). This CDR3 has 14 residues. The V and J ends lost 3 bases and 6 bases, in that order; junction bases with no gene match: 8. CDR3 nucleotide sequence: TGCAGTGCTAGCTTAGCGGGAGGTGGCGCCGAGCAGTACTTC. Translated: CSASLAGGGAEQYF.

This clonotype was picked up many times. The genes are TRBV5-6 and TRBJ2-7; D might be TRBD2 (6 bases). The CDR3 runs 15 residues. Germline CDR1 and CDR2: SGHDT and YYEEEE. Between the trimmed V and J ends, which lost 2 bases and 6 bases, there was a span of 18 bases. CDR3 sequence (DNA): TGTGCCAGCAGCTTCGCGAGGGGACTCGTCGCCGAGCAGTACTTC. Its translation: CASSFARGLVAEQYF.

This clonotype turned up a few times. The chain carries TRBV6-2 or TRBV6-3 and TRBJ2-1, with 14 bases identical to TRBD2. V gave up 5 bases and J gave up 5 bases; unmatched junction bases: 5. Germline CDR1 and CDR2: MNHEY and SVGEGT. The CDR3 is 16 amino acids. Here the CDR3 reads CASSRTSGGINNEQFF. The DNA of the CDR3 is TGTGCCAGCAGTAGGACTAGCGGGGGGATCAACAATGAGCAGTTCTTC.

As DNA, the CDR3 is TGCAGCGTGAAACGGGTCACCCAAGAGACCCAGTACTTC. Protein: CSVKRVTQETQYF. This chain joins TRBV29-1 and TRBJ2-5, with D uncertain. CDR3 length: 13 amino acids. Trimming took off 6 bases at V and 1 base at J, with 12 bases between the two ends. Germline CDR1 and CDR2: SQVTM and ANQGSEA.

This clonotype has a handful of counts. The V and J genes are TRBV20-1 and TRBJ1-1; D is uncertain. The germline CDR1 and CDR2 sequences are DFQATT and SNEGSKA (reference sequence). The V gene lost 0 bases and the J gene lost 1 base, with 6 bases spanning the gap. The CDR3 covers 13 residues. CDR3 sequence (DNA): TGCAGTGCTAGAGATTGGGAGAACACTGAAGCTTTCTTT. Protein product: CSARDWENTEAFF.

There are many counts of this clonotype. V and J are TRBV11-2 and TRBJ2-2; D tentatively reads TRBD1 or TRBD2 (6 bases each). The CDR3 consists of 15 residues. CDR1 is SGHAT and CDR2 is FQNNGV in the germline V gene. V was clipped by 5 bases and J by 5 bases, with 15 bases between them. The CDR3 protein is CASSLEGGDTGELFF. DNA of the CDR3: TGTGCCAGCAGCCTCGAGGGGGGCGATACCGGGGAGCTGTTTTTT.

This clonotype occurred a few times. In DNA form, the CDR3 reads TGTGCCAGCAGCTTAGGTGGGACAGGGTGGGTCAGCACTGAAGCTTTCTTT. Translation gives CASSLGGTGWVSTEAFF. The chain employs TRBV5-6 and TRBJ1-1, with 9 bases that match TRBD1. The germline V gene has CDR1 SGHDT and CDR2 YYEEEE. The CDR3 is 17 amino acids. The junction had 12 bases not matched to a gene; V was cut back by 2 bases and J by 4 bases.

CDR3 DNA sequence: TGTGCCAGCAGTCCCGGACTCACCTCTGGAAACACCATATATTTT. This sequence encodes CASSPGLTSGNTIYF. This chain uses TRBV27 with TRBJ1-3; D gene unclear. Trimming took 5 bases from V and 0 from J, leaving 11 bases between them. The germline V gene has CDR1 MNHEY and CDR2 SMNVEV (reference sequence). The CDR3 contains 15 residues.

V gene TRBV3-1 combines with J gene TRBJ2-7; 7 bases match TRBD1. The germline V gene encodes CDR1 LGHDT and CDR2 YNNKEL (reference sequence). With V trimmed by 4 bases and J by 3 bases, 3 bases remained unmatched. The CDR3 sequence is 13 residues long. The CDR3 here is CASSPDRDYEQYF. In nucleotides, the CDR3 is TGTGCCAGCAGCCCTGACAGGGACTACGAGCAGTACTTC.